Described below is a single T cell receptor (beta chain) sequence and its context. Original processing notes: For nucleated cells, counts were estimated from reference gene primer amplification. Assay: immunoSEQ multiplex PCR; the TCRdb copy retains only in-frame clones and omits some. That table supplies the V and J calls and clone size; D and trimming were determined from the DNA. The table includes 100,000 or so clones, roughly 85% detected once. The V segment lost 5 bases and the J segment 7 bases; nucleotides outside the gene matches: 7. The CDR3 consists of 14 residues. From germline, CDR1 is SGHVS and CDR2 FQNEAQ. This sample was included in a study of blood T cell repertoires in COVID-19. Study background: Whether acute or convalescent, the COVID-19 samples came from the United States, Italy and Spain.

The TCR was taken from a woman aged 70-85 years with active or convalescent COVID-19. The V gene is TRBV7-8, the J gene TRBJ1-4; 7 bases align to TRBD1. The sample taken for sequencing was peripheral blood. This chain's CDR3 is CASSRDRASEKLFF. The CDR3 DNA is TGTGCCAGCAGCCGAGACAGGGCAAGTGAAAAACTGTTTTTT.